What follows is one TCR beta chain and its context. Its antigen is not known. This entry is derived from a study of T-cell memory formation after mild COVID-19. With 0 bases removed from V and 5 bases from J, the gap between germline ends came to 13 bases. Germline V CDR1 and CDR2: LGHNA, YSLEER. There are 15 residues in the CDR3. Study-level points and caveats: Cross-reactive memory seemingly joined, as some responding clones were found in pre-infection memory.

Each CDR3 protein gets one entry after TCRdb re-called the 5' RACE reads with MiXCR. The table has about 320,000 distinct CDR3 sequences, 13% to 15% seen once; the top ten hold around 23%. The gene calls are TRBV4-3 and TRBJ2-5; TRBD1 is a possible D gene (6 bases). Sequencing was performed on PBMCs or a T cell subset sorted from them (not recorded which). This TCR derives from a man aged 18-30 years who had mild COVID-19 (a few samples of this study predate the infection). Cell type and time point are not known. The CDR3 nucleotides are TGCGCCAGCAGCCAAGAAAGGGGGTGGCGGGAGACCCAGTACTTC. Residues: CASSQERGWRETQYF.